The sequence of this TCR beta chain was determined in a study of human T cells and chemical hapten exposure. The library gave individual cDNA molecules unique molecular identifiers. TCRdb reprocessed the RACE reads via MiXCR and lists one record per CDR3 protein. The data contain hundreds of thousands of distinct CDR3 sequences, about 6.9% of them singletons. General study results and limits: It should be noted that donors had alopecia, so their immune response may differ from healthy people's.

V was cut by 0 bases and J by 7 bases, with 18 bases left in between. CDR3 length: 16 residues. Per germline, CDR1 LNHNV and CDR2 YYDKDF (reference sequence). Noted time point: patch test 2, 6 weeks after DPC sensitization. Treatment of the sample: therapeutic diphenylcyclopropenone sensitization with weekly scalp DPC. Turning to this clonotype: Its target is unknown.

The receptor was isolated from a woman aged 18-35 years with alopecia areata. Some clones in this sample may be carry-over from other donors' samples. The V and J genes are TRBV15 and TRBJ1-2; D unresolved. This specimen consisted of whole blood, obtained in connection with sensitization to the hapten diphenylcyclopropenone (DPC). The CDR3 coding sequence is TGTGCCACCAGCAGAGATCGGCCTATCTCCGAACGTGGCTACACCTTC. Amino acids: CATSRDRPISERGYTF.